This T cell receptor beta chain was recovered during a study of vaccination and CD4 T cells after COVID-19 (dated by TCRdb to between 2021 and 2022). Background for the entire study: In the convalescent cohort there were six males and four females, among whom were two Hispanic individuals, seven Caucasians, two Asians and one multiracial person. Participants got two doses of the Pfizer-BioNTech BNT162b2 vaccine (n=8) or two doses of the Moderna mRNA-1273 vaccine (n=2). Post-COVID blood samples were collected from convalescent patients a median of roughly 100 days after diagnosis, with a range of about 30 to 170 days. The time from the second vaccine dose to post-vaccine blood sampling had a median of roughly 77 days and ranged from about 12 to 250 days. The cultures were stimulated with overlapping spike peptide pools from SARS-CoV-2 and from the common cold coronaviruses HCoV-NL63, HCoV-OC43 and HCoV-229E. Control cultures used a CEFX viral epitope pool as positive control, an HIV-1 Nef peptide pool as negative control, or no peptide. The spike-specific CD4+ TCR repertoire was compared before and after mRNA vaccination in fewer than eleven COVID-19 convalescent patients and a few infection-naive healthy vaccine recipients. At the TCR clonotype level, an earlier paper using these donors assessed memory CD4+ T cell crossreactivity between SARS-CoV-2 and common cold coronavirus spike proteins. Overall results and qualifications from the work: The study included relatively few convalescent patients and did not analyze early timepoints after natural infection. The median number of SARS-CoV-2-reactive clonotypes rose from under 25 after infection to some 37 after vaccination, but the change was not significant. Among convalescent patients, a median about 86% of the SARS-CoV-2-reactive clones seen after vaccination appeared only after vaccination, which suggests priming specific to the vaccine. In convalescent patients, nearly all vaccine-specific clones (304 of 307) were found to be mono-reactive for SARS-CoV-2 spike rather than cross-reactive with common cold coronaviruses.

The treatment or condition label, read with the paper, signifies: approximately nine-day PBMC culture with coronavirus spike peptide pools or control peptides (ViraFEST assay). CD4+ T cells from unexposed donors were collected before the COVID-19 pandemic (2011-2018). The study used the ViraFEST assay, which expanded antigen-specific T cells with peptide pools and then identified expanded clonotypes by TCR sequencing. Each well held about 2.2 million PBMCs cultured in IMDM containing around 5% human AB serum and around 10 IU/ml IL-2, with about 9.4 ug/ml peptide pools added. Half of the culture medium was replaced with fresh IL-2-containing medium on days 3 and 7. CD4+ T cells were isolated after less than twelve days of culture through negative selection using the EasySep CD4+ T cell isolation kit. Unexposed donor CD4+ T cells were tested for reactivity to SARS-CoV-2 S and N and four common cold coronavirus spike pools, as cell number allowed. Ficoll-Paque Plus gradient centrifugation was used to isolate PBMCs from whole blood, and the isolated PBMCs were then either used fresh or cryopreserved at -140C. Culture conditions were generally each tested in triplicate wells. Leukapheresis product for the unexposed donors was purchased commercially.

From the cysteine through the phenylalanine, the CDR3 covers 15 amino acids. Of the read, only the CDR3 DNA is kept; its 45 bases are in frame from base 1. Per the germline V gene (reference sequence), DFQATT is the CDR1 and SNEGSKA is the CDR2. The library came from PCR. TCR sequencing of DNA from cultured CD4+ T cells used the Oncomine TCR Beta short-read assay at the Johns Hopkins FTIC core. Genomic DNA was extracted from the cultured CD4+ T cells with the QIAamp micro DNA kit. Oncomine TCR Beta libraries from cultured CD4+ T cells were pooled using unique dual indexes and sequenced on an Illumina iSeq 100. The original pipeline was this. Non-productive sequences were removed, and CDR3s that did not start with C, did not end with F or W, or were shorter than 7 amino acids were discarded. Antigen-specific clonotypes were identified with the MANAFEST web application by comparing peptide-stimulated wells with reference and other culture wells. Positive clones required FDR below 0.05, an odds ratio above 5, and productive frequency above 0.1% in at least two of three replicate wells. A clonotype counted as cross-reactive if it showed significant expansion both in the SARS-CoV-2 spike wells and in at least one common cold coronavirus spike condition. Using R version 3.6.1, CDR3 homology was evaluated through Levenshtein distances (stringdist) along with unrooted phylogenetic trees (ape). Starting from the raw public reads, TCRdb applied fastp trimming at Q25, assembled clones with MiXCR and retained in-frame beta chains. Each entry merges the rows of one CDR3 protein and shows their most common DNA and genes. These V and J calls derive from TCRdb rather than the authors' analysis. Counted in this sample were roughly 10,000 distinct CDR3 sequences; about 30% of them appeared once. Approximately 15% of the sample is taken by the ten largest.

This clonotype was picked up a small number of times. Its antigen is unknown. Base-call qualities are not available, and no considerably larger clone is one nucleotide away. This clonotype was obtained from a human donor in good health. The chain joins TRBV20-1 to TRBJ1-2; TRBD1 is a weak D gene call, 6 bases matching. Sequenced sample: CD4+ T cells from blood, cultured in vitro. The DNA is TGCAGGCACTCGGGCAGGGGAGGTTCTAACTATGGCTACACCTTC. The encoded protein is CRHSGRGGSNYGYTF.